The rows below give T cell receptor beta chains drawn from one sample of a study of persistence of HIV-infected CD4 T cells. Data came from immunoSEQ multiplex PCR; TCRdb stores just in-frame clones and leaves some out. The table has 25,000 to 35,000 clones, around 80% seen once; the top ten hold 3.5% to 5.5%. No antigen has been identified for these receptors. This sample comprised CD4+ T cells sorted from PBMCs after approximately 19-hour stimulation, obtained from a patient who received antiretroviral therapy. Receptors were obtained from an adult man with HIV who was CMV-seropositive. The CDR3 runs from the conserved cysteine through the conserved F or W. Fields, in order: CDR3 protein, CDR3 DNA, J gene, clone size, D gene, V gene. The D gene is left open where the match is weak. Rows may omit the clone size; those that give it use once, few, many or a size class.

CASNPPETSYEQYF TGTGCCAGCAACCCCCCCGAGACTAGCTACGAGCAGTACTTC TRBJ2-7 few NA TRBV6-5
CATSRGGGNSNQPQHF TGTGCCACCAGCAGAGGAGGGGGAAATAGCAATCAGCCCCAGCATTTT TRBJ1-5 NA NA TRBV15
CASRRGQGDNTEAFF TGCGCCAGCCGACGGGGACAGGGCGATAACACTGAAGCTTTCTTT TRBJ1-1 NA TRBD1 TRBV5-1
CASLAGKYNEQFF TGTGCCAGTCTAGCGGGGAAGTACAATGAGCAGTTCTTC TRBJ2-1 NA TRBD2 TRBV6-5
CASSLGGQGYPPLHF TGTGCCAGCAGCTTAGGTGGACAGGGATATCCACCCCTCCACTTT TRBJ1-6 NA TRBD1 TRBV7-9
CASSPPGALSSTDTQYF TGCGCCAGCAGCCCACCCGGAGCCCTCTCTAGCACAGATACGCAGTATTTT TRBJ2-3 NA NA TRBV5-1
CAIARDGSYEQYF TGTGCCATCGCTAGGGACGGCTCCTACGAGCAGTACTTC TRBJ2-7 NA NA TRBV10-3
CATSDPGRITDTQYF TGTGCCACCAGTGACCCCGGACGGATCACAGATACGCAGTATTTT TRBJ2-3 NA NA TRBV24-1
CASSPGAGGANTGELFF TGTGCCAGCTCACCCGGAGCGGGGGGCGCGAACACCGGGGAGCTGTTTTTT TRBJ2-2 NA TRBD2 TRBV18
CASSDLVWNPYEQYF TGTGCCAGCAGCGACCTTGTCTGGAATCCCTACGAGCAGTACTTC TRBJ2-7 NA NA TRBV7-9
CASSKRGRGTDTQYF TGTGCCAGCTCGAAGAGGGGGCGCGGCACAGATACGCAGTATTTT TRBJ2-3 NA TRBD1 TRBV2
CASSAGGVRIYGYTF TGTGCCAGTAGCGCCGGTGGGGTTCGGATCTATGGCTACACCTTC TRBJ1-2 NA NA TRBV19
CASSSVGGTDTQYF TGTGCCAGCAGCTCCGTAGGAGGCACAGATACGCAGTATTTT TRBJ2-3 NA NA TRBV11-3
CATSDRSGLYEQYF TGTGCCACCAGTGATAGGTCAGGCCTCTACGAGCAGTACTTC TRBJ2-7 NA NA TRBV24-1
CAAKMAGGQPQHF TGTGCCGCCAAAATGGCAGGGGGCCAGCCCCAGCATTTT TRBJ1-5 NA TRBD1 TRBV6-5
CATSEGRSTYNEQFF TGTGCCACCAGTGAGGGCAGGTCAACCTACAATGAGCAGTTCTTC TRBJ2-1 NA NA TRBV24-1
CASSRPGQGEGRPNEKLFF TGCGCCAGCAGCCGACCGGGACAGGGGGAAGGTCGTCCTAATGAAAAACTGTTTTTT TRBJ1-4 NA TRBD1 TRBV4-1
CASLERNTEAFF TGTGCCAGCCTTGAACGGAACACTGAAGCTTTCTTT TRBJ1-1 NA NA TRBV18
CASSQAGNYGYTF TGTGCCAGCAGCCAAGCCGGAAACTATGGCTACACCTTC TRBJ1-2 NA NA TRBV4-2
CSVDHGYTF TGCAGCGTTGATCATGGCTACACCTTC TRBJ1-2 NA NA TRBV29-1
CASCRDRSYEQYF TGTGCCAGCTGCCGGGACAGGTCCTACGAGCAGTACTTC TRBJ2-7 NA TRBD1 TRBV18
CASSLDSPTPLHF TGTGCCAGCAGTTTAGACAGCCCTACACCCCTCCACTTT TRBJ1-6 NA NA TRBV12-3/TRBV12-4
CAWRWQPNTEAFF TGTGCCTGGAGATGGCAGCCGAACACTGAAGCTTTCTTT TRBJ1-1 NA NA TRBV30
CASSFPGNTIYF TGTGCCAGCAGCTTTCCGGGAAACACCATATATTTT TRBJ1-3 once NA TRBV7-6
CASSDGTFYSYNSPLHF TGTGCCAGCAGTGACGGGACATTTTACTCCTATAATTCACCCCTCCACTTT TRBJ1-6 few NA TRBV6-1
CASSEEETIYF TGTGCCAGCAGTGAGGAGGAGACCATATATTTT TRBJ1-3 NA NA TRBV25-1
CASSSTGTNYEQYF TGTGCCAGCAGCTCTACCGGGACAAACTACGAGCAGTACTTC TRBJ2-7 NA NA TRBV7-8
CASSRRTGDHGYTF TGTGCCAGCAGCCGGCGGACAGGGGATCATGGCTACACCTTC TRBJ1-2 NA TRBD1 TRBV3-1/TRBV3-2
CASSPDRASKINYGYTF TGTGCCAGCAGCCCTGACAGGGCCTCGAAGATTAACTATGGCTACACCTTC TRBJ1-2 NA TRBD1 TRBV25-1
CASSMQGAGGYTF TGTGCCAGCAGTATGCAGGGGGCGGGCGGCTACACCTTC TRBJ1-2 NA TRBD1 TRBV27
CASSKATSGGPNTGELFF TGTGCCAGCAGCAAAGCCACTAGCGGGGGACCGAACACCGGGGAGCTGTTTTTT TRBJ2-2 NA NA TRBV21-1
CASVGAGGNTEAFF TGTGCCAGCGTGGGAGCAGGGGGGAACACTGAAGCTTTCTTT TRBJ1-1 NA TRBD1 TRBV2
CASGFTYGYTF TGCGCCAGCGGTTTCACCTATGGCTACACCTTC TRBJ1-2 NA NA TRBV5-1
CASSLRDLGGYGYTF TGTGCCAGCTCACTCCGGGACCTCGGTGGCTATGGCTACACCTTC TRBJ1-2 NA NA TRBV18
CASSLVRGQGQPQHF TGTGCCAGCAGTCTCGTCAGGGGGCAAGGGCAGCCCCAGCATTTT TRBJ1-5 NA TRBD1 TRBV2
CASSQHETQYF TGTGCCAGCAGCCAACACGAGACCCAGTACTTC TRBJ2-5 NA NA TRBV14
CASSLGSTGGVDGYTF TGTGCCAGCAGCTTAGGGTCCACAGGGGGAGTGGATGGCTACACCTTC TRBJ1-2 NA TRBD1 TRBV7-9
CASRTSTGVGNHYGYTF TGTGCCAGCAGAACTAGTACAGGGGTGGGGAACCACTATGGCTACACCTTC TRBJ1-2 NA TRBD1 TRBV28
CASSPGGYEQYF TGTGCCAGCTCACCAGGGGGATACGAGCAGTACTTC TRBJ2-7 NA NA TRBV18
CASSPQDWYNEQFF TGTGCCAGCAGTCCCCAGGATTGGTACAATGAGCAGTTCTTC TRBJ2-1 NA NA TRBV28
CASSLVSIRGYGYTF TGTGCCAGCAGCTTAGTGTCGATCCGTGGGTATGGCTACACCTTC TRBJ1-2 NA NA TRBV7-2
CAISEESGGGGYTF TGTGCCATCAGTGAAGAATCTGGGGGAGGAGGCTACACCTTC TRBJ1-2 NA NA TRBV10-3
CASSGRYLRAATREKLFF TGTGCCAGTAGCGGCCGATACCTCCGGGCCGCTACCAGGGAAAAACTGTTTTTT TRBJ1-4 NA NA TRBV19
CASSANTLQETQYF TGTGCCAGTAGTGCCAACACCTTACAAGAGACCCAGTACTTC TRBJ2-5 NA NA TRBV19
CASGGPKYGYTF TGTGCCAGCGGAGGGCCCAAATATGGCTACACCTTC TRBJ1-2 NA NA TRBV28
CATQERANTGELFF TGTGCCACCCAGGAAAGGGCGAACACCGGGGAGCTGTTTTTT TRBJ2-2 NA NA TRBV24-1